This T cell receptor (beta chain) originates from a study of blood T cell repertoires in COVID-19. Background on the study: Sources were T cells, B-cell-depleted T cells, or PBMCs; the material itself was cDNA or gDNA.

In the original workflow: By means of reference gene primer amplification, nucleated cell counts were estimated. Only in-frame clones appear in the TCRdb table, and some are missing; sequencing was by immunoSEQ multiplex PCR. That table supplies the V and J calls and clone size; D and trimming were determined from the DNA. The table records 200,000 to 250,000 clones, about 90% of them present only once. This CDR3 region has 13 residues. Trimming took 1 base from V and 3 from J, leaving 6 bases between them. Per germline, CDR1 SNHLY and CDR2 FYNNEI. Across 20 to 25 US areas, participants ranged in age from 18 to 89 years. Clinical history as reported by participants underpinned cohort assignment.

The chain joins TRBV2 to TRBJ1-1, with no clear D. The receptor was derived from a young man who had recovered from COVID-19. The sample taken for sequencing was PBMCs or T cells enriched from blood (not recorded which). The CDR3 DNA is TGTGCCAGCAGTGAAGTCCCCTACACTGAAGCTTTCTTT. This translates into CASSEVPYTEAFF.